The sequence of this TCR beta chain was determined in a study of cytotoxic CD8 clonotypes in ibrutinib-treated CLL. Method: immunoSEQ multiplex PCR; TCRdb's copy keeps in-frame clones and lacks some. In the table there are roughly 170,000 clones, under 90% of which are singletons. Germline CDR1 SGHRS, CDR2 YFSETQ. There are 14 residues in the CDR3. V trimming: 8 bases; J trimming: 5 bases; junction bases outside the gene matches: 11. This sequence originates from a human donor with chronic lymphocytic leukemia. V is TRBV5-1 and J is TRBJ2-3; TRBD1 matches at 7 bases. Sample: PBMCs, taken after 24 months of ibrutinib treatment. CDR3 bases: TGCGCCAGTGGGACAGTGGCCGGCAGAGATACGCAGTATTTT. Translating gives CASGTVAGRDTQYF.